A single sample gave rise to the 25 T cell receptor beta chains below, sequenced in a study of neurological immune-mediated disorders (dated by TCRdb to 2018 to 2020). The receptor library was made with 5' RACE. The run used an Illumina HiSeq 2500. The public reads were reprocessed in TCRdb via fastp at Q25 and MiXCR, keeping in-frame beta chains. All rows with the same CDR3 protein become a single entry with the most common DNA and genes. The sample has tens of thousands of distinct CDR3 sequences on record, roughly 4.9% of them singletons. The leading ten clones occupy about 5.8% of the sample. Sequencing was carried out using PBMCs. The receptors shown here come from a human donor with multiple sclerosis. The donor label of this sample is uncertain.

This clonotype occurred many times. This sequence joins TRBV20-1 and TRBJ1-1, with D maybe TRBD1 (5 bases). This CDR3 comprises 14 residues. With 5 bases removed from V and 3 bases from J, the gap between germline ends came to 16 bases. Germline loops: CDR1 DFQATT, CDR2 SNEGSKA (reference sequence). CDR3 nucleotides: TGCAGTGCTCCAAGCAGGGACGTCTACACTGAAGCTTTCTTT. Protein sequence: CSAPSRDVYTEAFF.

This clonotype was seen repeatedly, ten times or more. The chain links TRBV7-2 to TRBJ1-5; D gene uncertain. CDR1 is SGHTA, CDR2 FQGNSA, per germline. This CDR3 is built from 12 residues. The ends were cut back, 2 bases at V and 5 bases at J, with 4 bases in the middle. The CDR3 reads CASSLWDQPQHF. In DNA form, the CDR3 reads TGTGCCAGCAGCTTATGGGATCAGCCCCAGCATTTT.

In its sample, this clonotype was seen many times. This chain links TRBV20-1 with TRBJ1-4; tentative D call: TRBD1 (5 bases). This CDR3 spans 16 amino acids. The V end lost 0 bases, the J end lost 7 bases, and 18 bases lay between the germline ends. Germline-derived CDR1 and CDR2 are DFQATT and SNEGSKA (reference sequence). CDR3 nucleotide sequence: TGCAGTGCTAGAGATACAAGGGCAGGGTGGGGTGAAAAACTGTTTTTT. Translated, it gives CSARDTRAGWGEKLFF.

This clonotype was counted at least ten times. V is TRBV12-3 or TRBV12-4 and J is TRBJ2-7, with TRBD1 matching 9 bases. The length of the CDR3 is 13 residues. Unmatched junction bases numbered 1, after V lost 3 bases and J lost 4 bases. The chain's CDR3 is CASSFDRGYEQYF. Written as DNA, the CDR3 is TGTGCCAGCAGTTTCGACAGGGGGTACGAGCAGTACTTC.

This clonotype was counted a few times. V usage is TRBV20-1 and J usage is TRBJ2-7; D is perhaps TRBD1 or TRBD2 (7 bases each). Germline lookup yields CDR1 DFQATT and CDR2 SNEGSKA (reference sequence). V lost 0 bases, J lost 6 bases, and 15 bases lay in between. This CDR3 spans 14 amino acids. CDR3 sequence: CSARDRIRGGEQYF. The CDR3 bases are TGCAGTGCTAGAGACCGAATCAGGGGGGGCGAGCAGTACTTC.

In its sample, this clonotype was seen a few times. The V gene is TRBV6-1, the J gene TRBJ1-5; 7 bases agree with TRBD1. Losses at the gene ends were 2 bases for V and 6 bases for J; bases not matched to a gene: 10. Looked up from germline, CDR1 is MNHNS and CDR2 is SASEGT. The CDR3 spans 16 residues. CDR3 loop: CASSERARQGGQPQHF. The CDR3 DNA is TGTGCCAGCAGTGAAAGGGCCCGACAGGGCGGTCAGCCCCAGCATTTT.

This clonotype was counted at least ten times. The chain employs TRBV5-1 and TRBJ2-2; D gene ambiguous. CDR3 size: 13 residues. Looked up from germline, CDR1 is SGHRS and CDR2 is YFSETQ. V was cut by 6 bases and J by 1 base, with 7 bases left in between. As DNA, the CDR3 is TGCGCCAGCAATAGACAGAACACCGGGGAGCTGTTTTTT. It encodes CASNRQNTGELFF.

This clonotype has a count of ten or more. CDR3 bases: TGTGCCAGCAGCTTAGATCGGGGGGCAACTAATGAAAAACTGTTTTTT. This gives the protein CASSLDRGATNEKLFF. The chain combines TRBV11-2 with TRBJ1-4, with D perhaps TRBD1 (5 bases). The CDR3 is 16 residues long. Trimming took off 0 bases at V and 0 bases at J, with 8 bases between the two ends. Germline lookup yields CDR1 SGHAT and CDR2 FQNNGV.

The table lists this clonotype with many counts. The rearrangement links TRBV20-1 to TRBJ1-2; D is uncertain. The CDR3 totals 14 residues. Germline CDR1 DFQATT, CDR2 SNEGSKA (reference sequence). Trimming stripped 0 bases from V and 3 bases from J, with 11 bases between. The chain's CDR3 is CSARDPSAYYGYTF. The CDR3 DNA reads TGCAGTGCTAGAGATCCTTCAGCTTACTATGGCTACACCTTC.

This clonotype was recorded at least ten times. The chain uses TRBV5-6 and TRBJ2-7; possible D gene TRBD1, 5 bases. V was pared by 3 bases and J by 1 base, with 8 bases between. Germline CDR1 is SGHDT and CDR2 is YYEEEE. This CDR3 is built from 13 residues. Here the CDR3 DNA reads TGTGCCAGCAGCTCCAGGGATTCCTACGAGCAGTACTTC. Its protein is CASSSRDSYEQYF.

Ten or more counts support this clonotype. The genes are TRBV7-9 and TRBJ1-1; D gene uncertain. This CDR3 is built from 14 residues. V dropped 0 bases and J dropped 2 bases, with 7 bases sitting between them. CDR1 and CDR2 from the germline V gene are SEHNR and FQNEAQ (reference sequence). CDR3 in DNA: TGTGCCAGCAGCTTAGCGGTACACAACACTGAAGCTTTCTTT. It translates to CASSLAVHNTEAFF.

This clonotype was recorded at least ten times. The CDR3: CASSLLVGQGTEAFF. The CDR3 nucleotides are TGCGCCAGCAGCCTCCTGGTAGGGCAGGGCACTGAAGCTTTCTTT. The gene calls are TRBV5-1 and TRBJ1-1; TRBD1 is a possible D gene (5 bases). This CDR3 is built from 15 residues. V dropped 4 bases and J dropped 4 bases, with 17 bases sitting between them. Germline CDR1 is SGHRS and CDR2 is YFSETQ.

This clonotype was recorded many times. The chain couples TRBV10-2 to TRBJ2-1; a weak D match, TRBD1 (6 bases). Germline values: CDR1 WSHSY, CDR2 SAAADI. V lost 3 bases and J lost 4, with 10 bases in between. CDR3 length equals 14 residues. CDR3 nucleotide sequence: TGCGCCAGCAGTGAACAGGGCCCGTACAATGAGCAGTTCTTC. This sequence encodes CASSEQGPYNEQFF.

This clonotype was observed many times. The chain employs TRBV6-1 and TRBJ2-3; no firm D call. The V and J ends lost 10 bases and 7 bases respectively, with 3 bases between them. Per germline, CDR1 MNHNS and CDR2 SASEGT. The CDR3 covers 8 residues. This chain's CDR3 is CANHTQYF. In DNA form, the CDR3 reads TGTGCCAACCATACGCAGTATTTT.

This clonotype was seen ten or more times. The gene calls are TRBV5-1 and TRBJ2-2; D remains unclear. The CDR3 totals 13 residues. With 4 bases removed from V and 6 bases from J, the gap between germline ends came to 10 bases. The germline V gene has CDR1 SGHRS and CDR2 YFSETQ. Here the CDR3 DNA reads TGCGCCAGCAGCCTCGGGTCGGCCGGGGAGCTGTTTTTT. It yields the protein CASSLGSAGELFF.

The chain joins TRBV6-2 or TRBV6-3 to TRBJ2-7; the match to TRBD1 covers 7 bases. The V segment lost 0 bases and the J segment 1 base; nucleotides outside the gene matches: 6. The length of the CDR3 is 16 residues. The germline V gene has CDR1 MNHEY and CDR2 SVGEGT. CDR3: CASSYSRDSLSYEQYF. CDR3 in DNA: TGTGCCAGCAGTTACTCGAGGGACAGTCTTTCCTACGAGCAGTACTTC.

The J gene is TRBJ2-3, the V gene TRBV18; 8 bases line up with TRBD2. CDR1 is KGHSH and CDR2 is LQKENI in the germline V gene. The length of the CDR3 is 14 residues. Trimming removed 5 bases from V and 4 bases from J; junction bases left unmatched: 5. The CDR3 nucleotides read TGTGCCAGCTCAATCGGGACTAGTCCAGATACGCAGTATTTT. Its translation is CASSIGTSPDTQYF.

This clonotype was detected many times. V is TRBV5-1 and J is TRBJ2-7; D perhaps matches TRBD2 (6 bases). Germline loops: CDR1 SGHRS, CDR2 YFSETQ. V lost 0 bases and J lost 2, with 6 bases in between. There are 13 residues in the CDR3. Here the CDR3 reads CASSLGRAYEQYF. In nucleotides, the CDR3 is TGCGCCAGCAGCTTGGGGAGGGCCTACGAGCAGTACTTC.

At least ten counts were recorded for this clonotype. The V gene is TRBV5-6, the J gene TRBJ2-1; D gene uncertain. This CDR3 region has 15 residues. Deletions cut 1 base from V and 4 bases from J, with 12 bases between. Germline V gene data show CDR1 as SGHDT and CDR2 as YYEEEE. CDR3 in amino acids: CASSLLQKQYNEQFF. CDR3 in DNA: TGTGCCAGCAGCTTGTTACAGAAACAATACAATGAGCAGTTCTTC.

There are many counts of this clonotype. The chain employs TRBV9 and TRBJ2-7; D may correspond to TRBD1 or TRBD2 (6 bases each). CDR1 is SGDLS, CDR2 YYNGEE, per germline. V dropped 0 bases and J dropped 3 bases, with 19 bases sitting between them. CDR3 size: 17 residues. The CDR3 sequence is CASSVGGGSDTDYEQYF. CDR3 coding DNA: TGTGCCAGCAGCGTAGGAGGGGGGTCTGACACAGACTACGAGCAGTACTTC.

Many counts were recorded for this clonotype. J is TRBJ1-6 and V is TRBV5-1; D gene uncertain. The CDR3 spans 13 residues. Germline-derived CDR1 and CDR2 are SGHRS and YFSETQ. V was cut by 4 bases and J by 7 bases, with 9 bases left in between. Here the CDR3 reads CASSTDGNSPLHF. As DNA, the CDR3 is TGCGCCAGCAGCACGGACGGGAATTCACCCCTCCACTTT.

This clonotype was recorded many times. This chain uses TRBV5-1 with TRBJ1-2; D is unresolved. The CDR3 totals 13 residues. Germline CDR1 is SGHRS and CDR2 is YFSETQ. Trimming left V 2 bases short and J 2 bases short, with 7 bases between. DNA for the CDR3: TGCGCCAGCAGCTTACAGTGGAACTATGGCTACACCTTC. Translation: CASSLQWNYGYTF. The full variable domain, completed using reference TRBV5-1 and TRBJ1-2, is KAGVTQTPRYLIKTRGQQVTLSCSPISGHRSVSWYQQTPGQGLQFLFEYFSETQRNKGNFPGRFSGRQFSNSRSEMNVSTLELGDSALYLCASSLQWNYGYTFGSGTRLTVV.

This clonotype occurred many times. The rearrangement uses TRBV20-1 and TRBJ2-1; TRBD2 agrees at 12 bases. Germline CDR1 DFQATT, CDR2 SNEGSKA (reference sequence). The CDR3 has 16 residues. V was pared by 5 bases and J by 9 bases, with 14 bases of the junction left unmatched. In nucleotides, the CDR3 is TGCAGTGCTCCCCGGACTAGCGGGGCCCTTGGTGGTGAGCAGTTCTTC. Its translation is CSAPRTSGALGGEQFF.

This clonotype was found many times. The chain carries TRBV20-1 and TRBJ2-3; perhaps TRBD2 as D (6 bases). V lost 3 bases, J lost 4 bases, and 8 bases lay in between. The CDR3 consists of 12 residues. Per the germline V gene, CDR1 is DFQATT and CDR2 is SNEGSKA (reference sequence). CDR3 loop: CSARAGSDTQYF. In nucleotides, the CDR3 is TGCAGTGCTAGGGCGGGGTCAGATACGCAGTATTTT.

This clonotype was picked up many times. The chain is built from TRBV10-2 and TRBJ1-1; D gene unclear. This CDR3 is 11 amino acids long. V was trimmed by 10 bases and J by 0 bases, leaving 6 bases between them. CDR1 and CDR2 from the germline V gene are WSHSY and SAAADI. The CDR3 loop reads CATQLNTEAFF. The CDR3 nucleotides read TGCGCCACGCAGTTGAACACTGAAGCTTTCTTT.